The clone carrying this T cell receptor (beta chain) was found once. These data come from a study of blood T cell repertoires in COVID-19. Study-level background: Specimens from acute and convalescent COVID-19 originated in the United States, Italy and Spain. Sources were T cells, B-cell-depleted T cells, or PBMCs; the material itself was cDNA or gDNA.

Germline V CDR1 and CDR2: SGHTA, FQGNSA. Trimming left V 3 bases short and J 0 bases short, with 6 bases between. The CDR3 extends over 15 amino acids. In the original analysis: The authors estimated nucleated cell counts from reference gene primer amplification. Clones were read by immunoSEQ multiplex PCR, and TCRdb kept only the in-frame ones, dropping some. V and J calls and clone size are given by that table; D and trimming were obtained from the DNA. Here the sample spans 110,000 or so clones, approximately 90% being singletons. This chain joins TRBV7-2 and TRBJ2-6; D remains unclear. The receptor was isolated from a woman aged 45 to 65 with acute or convalescent COVID-19. Sequencing input: peripheral blood. This chain's CDR3 is CASSLSYSGANVLTF. Here the CDR3 DNA reads TGTGCCAGCAGCTTGTCCTACTCTGGGGCCAACGTCCTGACTTTC.